The clone carrying this T cell receptor beta chain was found a few times. The antigen is unknown. This record comes from a study of T cells after yellow fever vaccination. The wider study: Fractions of low cell number were prepared using SMART-Seq v4 Ultra Low Input.

TCRdb re-analysed the 5' RACE reads in MiXCR, keeping a single row per CDR3 protein. The sample has a few hundred thousand distinct CDR3 sequences; 6.9% are singletons. CDR1 and CDR2 (germline): SEHNR, FQNEAQ (reference sequence). V was shortened by 4 bases and J by 5 bases, with 9 bases between the two germline ends. This CDR3 comprises 13 residues. Study-wide results and caveats: Among all clonotypes, a small share was observed in both CD4 and CD8 compartments. Reappearance after the booster was seen for most primary-vaccination clones, at 95% to 96% CD4 and 70% to 90% CD8.

This TCR was sampled from a man between 25 and 39 years old who received the YFV17D yellow fever vaccine. The chain has TRBV7-9 and TRBJ1-5, with D unresolved. Here the sequenced sample was CD4+ T cells sorted from PBMCs, taken 15 days after the yellow fever booster vaccination. Here the CDR3 reads CASSSDGYQPQHF. Written as DNA, the CDR3 is TGTGCCAGCAGCTCGGACGGGTATCAGCCCCAGCATTTT. Based on the CDR3 plus reference TRBV7-9 and TRBJ1-5, the full variable domain is DTGVSQNPRHKITKRGQNVTFRCDPISEHNRLYWYRQTLGQGPEFLTYFQNEAQLEKSRLLSDRFSAERPKGSFSTLEIQRTEQGDSAMYLCASSSDGYQPQHFGDGTRLSIL.